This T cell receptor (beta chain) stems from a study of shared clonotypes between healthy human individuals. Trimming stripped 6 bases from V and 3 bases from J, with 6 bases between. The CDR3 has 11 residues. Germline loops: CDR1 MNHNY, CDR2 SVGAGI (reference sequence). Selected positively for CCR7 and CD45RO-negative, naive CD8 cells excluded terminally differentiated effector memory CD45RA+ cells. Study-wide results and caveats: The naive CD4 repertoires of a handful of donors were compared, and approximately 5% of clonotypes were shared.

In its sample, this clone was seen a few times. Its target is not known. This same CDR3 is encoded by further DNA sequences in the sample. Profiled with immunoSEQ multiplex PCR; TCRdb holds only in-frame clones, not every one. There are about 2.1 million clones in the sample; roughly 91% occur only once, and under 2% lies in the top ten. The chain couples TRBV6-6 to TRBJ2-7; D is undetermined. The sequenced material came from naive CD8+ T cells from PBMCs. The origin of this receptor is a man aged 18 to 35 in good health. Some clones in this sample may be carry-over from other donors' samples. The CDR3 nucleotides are TGTGCCAGCAGCCCCAGCTACGAGCAGTACTTC. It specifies CASSPSYEQYF.